The rows below give T cell receptor beta chains drawn from one sample of a study of cytomegalovirus exposure and HLA in healthy donors. Assay: immunoSEQ multiplex PCR; the TCRdb copy retains only in-frame clones and omits some. The sample includes about 150,000 clones, more than 75% seen only once; the top ten take roughly 7.7%. The specimen sequenced was PBMCs. The receptors shown here come from a man aged 25-40 years in good health and CMV-seropositive. The conserved cysteine and the conserved F or W are not part of the CDR3 here.

TRBV5-4	TRBJ2-3	ASSSRLAGVFTDTQY
TRBV30	TRBJ2-5	AWSVDSFQETQY
TRBV7-9	TRBJ1-1	ASSLEGVRGAF
TRBV2	TRBJ2-5	ASKGGTGQETQY
TRBV7-2	TRBJ2-7	ASSLAGQGIYEQY
TRBV4-1	TRBJ1-5	ASSQDRRLSNQPQH
TRBV6-6	TRBJ2-1	ASKLGTGARNEQF
TRBV6-5	TRBJ1-6	ASSYGNSPLH
TRBV5-1	TRBJ2-5	ASTWDRKETQY
TRBV6-1	TRBJ2-5	ASSELRGPETQY
TRBV5-1	TRBJ1-1	ASSSQGDTEAF
TRBV15	TRBJ1-5	ATSRDWARYGNQPQH
TRBV9	TRBJ2-3	ASTKSGRSLTDTQY
TRBV4-2	TRBJ2-1	ASSQGNSGRANYNEQF
TRBV13	TRBJ1-1	ASSYRSGNTEAF
TRBV5-1	TRBJ2-2	ASSISGQASAGELF
TRBV4-3	TRBJ2-6	ASSQRAGGANVLT
TRBV7-8	TRBJ2-7	ASSLAHNPGTRSYEQY
TRBV2	TRBJ2-1	ASSETEYNEQF
TRBV28	TRBJ2-2	ASSSGQYSTGELF
TRBV6-5	TRBJ2-5	ASSSTSVEQETQY